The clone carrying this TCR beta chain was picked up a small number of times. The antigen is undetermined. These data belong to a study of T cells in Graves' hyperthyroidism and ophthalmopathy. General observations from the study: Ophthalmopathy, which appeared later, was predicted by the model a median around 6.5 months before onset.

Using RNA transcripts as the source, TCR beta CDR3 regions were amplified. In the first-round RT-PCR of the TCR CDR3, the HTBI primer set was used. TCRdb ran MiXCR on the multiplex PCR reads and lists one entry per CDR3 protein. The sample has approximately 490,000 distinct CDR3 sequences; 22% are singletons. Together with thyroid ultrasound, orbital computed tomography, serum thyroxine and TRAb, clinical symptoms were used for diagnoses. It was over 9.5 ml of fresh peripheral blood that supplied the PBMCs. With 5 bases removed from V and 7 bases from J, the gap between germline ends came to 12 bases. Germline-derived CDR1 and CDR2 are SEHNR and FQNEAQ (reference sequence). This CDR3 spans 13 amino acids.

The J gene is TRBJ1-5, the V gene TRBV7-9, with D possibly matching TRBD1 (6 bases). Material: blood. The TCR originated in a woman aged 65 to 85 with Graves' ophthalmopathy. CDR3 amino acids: CASSPGGHQPQHF. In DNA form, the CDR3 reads TGTGCCAGCAGCCCCGGGGGGCACCAGCCCCAGCATTTT. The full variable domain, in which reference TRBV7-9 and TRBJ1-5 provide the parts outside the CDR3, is DTGVSQNPRHKITKRGQNVTFRCDPISEHNRLYWYRQTLGQGPEFLTYFQNEAQLEKSRLLSDRFSAERPKGSFSTLEIQRTEQGDSAMYLCASSPGGHQPQHFGDGTRLSIL.